This T cell receptor (beta chain) emerged from a study of low-dose radiotherapy and immunotherapy resistance in tumors. Background on the study: Cyclophosphamide infusions of 200 mg/m2 came every two weeks, one day before radiation-immunotherapy.

Trimming cost V 5 bases and J 9 bases, with 16 bases left between them. The CDR3 runs to 13 residues. TRAV- and TRBV-specific primers primed first-strand cDNA, covering alpha and beta chains. With a V-primer adapter and a constant-region primer, TCRs were amplified for roughly 18 PCR cycles. A single record per CDR3 protein comes from TCRdb applying MiXCR to the reads. Among approximately 70,000 distinct CDR3 sequences listed, around 29% were seen once. Regarding time point: before trial treatment. The chain is built from TRBV12-3 or TRBV12-4 and TRBJ2-5, with D maybe TRBD2 (7 bases). The receptor comes from a female donor with ovarian cancer. Specimen: PBMCs, collected before treatment. Written as DNA, the CDR3 is TGTGCCAGCAGTGCGGGGGCCGTTGGGGCCCAGTACTTC. It translates to CASSAGAVGAQYF.